One and the same sample provided the 27 T cell receptor beta chains below, sequenced in a study of blood T cell repertoires in COVID-19. Sequencing used immunoSEQ multiplex PCR; TCRdb keeps in-frame clones, though not all of them. The data contain about 200,000 clones, 65% to 90% of them seen just once; the ten biggest clones take up roughly 3.8%. The sequencing sample was made of PBMCs or T cells enriched from blood (not recorded which). The receptors stem from a middle-aged woman with acute COVID-19.

V usage is TRBV5-8 and J usage is TRBJ2-5, with D hard to call. The CDR3 is 12 residues long. V was shortened by 2 bases and J by 7 bases, with 9 bases between the two germline ends. Germline assignment: CDR1 SGHTS and CDR2 YDEGEE. The CDR3 spells CASSFYGGTQYF. Here the CDR3 DNA reads TGTGCCAGCAGCTTCTATGGCGGGACCCAGTACTTC.

As DNA, the CDR3 is TGTGCCAGCAGTTTATGGGGGACAGGGCCAGCTGAAGCTTTCTTT. Translation gives CASSLWGTGPAEAFF. The chain joins TRBV28 to TRBJ1-1, with 9 bases aligning to TRBD1. The V gene's germline CDR1 is MDHEN and CDR2 SYDVKM. The J segment lost 6 bases and the V segment lost 0 bases, leaving 5 bases of the junction unmatched. The CDR3 runs to 15 residues.

In nucleotides, the CDR3 is TGTGCCAGCAGCTTCAGGGGGACAGAGACCCAGTACTTC. Translation: CASSFRGTETQYF. The chain recombines TRBV7-3 with TRBJ2-5; 7 bases agree with TRBD1. Unmatched junction bases numbered 2, after V lost 3 bases and J lost 4 bases. This CDR3 comprises 13 residues. The germline CDR1 and CDR2 sequences are SGHTA and FQGTGA.

The chain joins TRBV20-1 to TRBJ2-7; a possible D gene is TRBD2 (5 bases). The CDR3 covers 13 residues. The V and J ends lost 3 bases and 5 bases respectively, with 14 bases between them. The V gene's germline CDR1 is DFQATT and CDR2 SNEGSKA (reference sequence). The CDR3 bases are TGCAGTGCTAGTGCGGGTTGGTCTGACGAGCAGTACTTC. Protein sequence: CSASAGWSDEQYF.

This chain uses TRBV15 with TRBJ2-6, with 8 nucleotides matching TRBD2. Germline V gives CDR1 LNHNV, CDR2 YYDKDF (reference sequence). The trim removed 5 bases at V and 4 bases at J, leaving 7 bases unmatched. The CDR3 runs 16 residues. The CDR3 loop is CATSRGGTTGANVLTF. CDR3 DNA: TGTGCCACCAGCCGGGGGGGGACGACAGGGGCCAACGTCCTGACTTTC.

This chain links TRBV30 with TRBJ1-5; D gene unclear. Germline CDR1 is GTSNPN and CDR2 is SVGIG (reference sequence). Trimming pared 1 base from V and 7 bases from J, leaving 8 bases between. The CDR3 spans 12 residues. The CDR3 sequence is CAWSANRQPQHF. CDR3 sequence (DNA): TGTGCCTGGAGTGCGAATAGACAGCCCCAGCATTTT.

The CDR3: CASNPQGLNTEAFF. The CDR3 nucleotides are TGTGCCAGCAATCCACAGGGCCTAAACACTGAAGCTTTCTTT. The chain uses TRBV27 and TRBJ1-1; a weak D match, TRBD1 (6 bases). This CDR3 comprises 14 residues. The V gene's germline CDR1 is MNHEY and CDR2 SMNVEV (reference sequence). Between the trimmed V and J ends, which lost 7 bases and 2 bases, there was a span of 14 bases.

The genes are TRBV5-1 and TRBJ2-1; no clear D gene. This CDR3 contains 12 residues. The V end lost 0 bases, the J end lost 5 bases, and 3 bases lay between the germline ends. The germline CDR1 and CDR2 sequences are SGHRS and YFSETQ. CDR3 in amino acids: CASSLGDNEQFF. DNA of the CDR3: TGCGCCAGCAGCTTGGGAGACAATGAGCAGTTCTTC.

This rearrangement joins TRBV3-1 (or the pseudogene TRBV3-2) to TRBJ2-1, with a tentative D call TRBD2 (7 bases). The CDR3 has 15 amino acids. Germline V gene data show CDR1 as LGHDT and CDR2 as YNNKEL (reference sequence). With 3 bases removed from V and 10 bases from J, the gap between germline ends came to 19 bases. The chain's CDR3 is CASSHPQRGGPEQFF. The CDR3 DNA follows: TGTGCCAGCAGCCACCCCCAAAGGGGGGGCCCGGAGCAGTTCTTC.

V usage is TRBV4-2 and J usage is TRBJ2-7; 8 positions agree with TRBD1. This CDR3 region has 15 residues. V shed 0 bases, J shed 6 bases, and the junction held 7 bases outside the gene matches. CDR1 is LGHNA and CDR2 is YNFKEQ in the germline V gene. In nucleotides, the CDR3 is TGTGCCAGCAGCCAAGATCCGGACAGGGAAACCGAGCAGTACTTC. Translation: CASSQDPDRETEQYF.

This clone has just a few counts. The chain recombines TRBV19 with TRBJ2-7, with 9 nucleotides matching TRBD2. V shed 6 bases, J shed 0 bases, and the junction held 9 bases outside the gene matches. Germline CDR1 reads LNHDA; CDR2 reads SQIVND (reference sequence). This CDR3 comprises 16 residues. This chain's CDR3 is CASSPYIAGASYEQYF. CDR3 DNA: TGTGCCAGTAGCCCCTACATAGCGGGAGCCTCCTACGAGCAGTACTTC.

The chain employs TRBV6-2 or TRBV6-3 and TRBJ2-7; D might be TRBD2 (6 bases). V was clipped by 4 bases and J by 0 bases, with 7 bases between them. This CDR3 is built from 13 residues. The V gene's germline CDR1 is MNHEY and CDR2 SVGEGT. The CDR3 protein is CASSWEASYEQYF. In nucleotides, the CDR3 is TGTGCCAGCAGTTGGGAGGCCTCCTACGAGCAGTACTTC.

The chain combines TRBV19 with TRBJ1-1; D remains unclear. Germline V gene lookup returns CDR1 LNHDA and CDR2 SQIVND (reference sequence). The V end lost 7 bases, the J end lost 5 bases, and 17 bases lay between the germline ends. This CDR3 spans 14 amino acids. The CDR3 reads CASIMFGVTTEAFF. CDR3 in DNA: TGTGCCAGTATTATGTTTGGAGTTACGACTGAAGCTTTCTTT.

This chain links TRBV7-2 with TRBJ1-3; the D gene is possibly TRBD1 (6 bases). The germline CDR1 and CDR2 sequences are SGHTA and FQGNSA. Trimming cost V 2 bases and J 11 bases, with 10 bases left between them. This CDR3 has 12 residues. The CDR3 DNA reads TGTGCCAGCAGCTTATACAGGGCGGCCATATATTTT. This gives the protein CASSLYRAAIYF.

This clone has only one observation. The chain couples TRBV28 to TRBJ2-1, with TRBD2 identical over 11 bases. CDR1 and CDR2 from the germline V gene are MDHEN and SYDVKM. The trim removed 5 bases at V and 9 bases at J, leaving 9 bases unmatched. This CDR3 is 15 amino acids long. The CDR3 sequence is CASSILAGGRAEQFF. The CDR3 DNA reads as TGTGCCAGCAGTATCCTAGCGGGAGGACGGGCTGAGCAGTTCTTC.

The chain uses TRBV28 and TRBJ2-1; TRBD2 matches 10 bases. This CDR3 contains 16 residues. Germline CDR1 and CDR2: MDHEN and SYDVKM. J gave up 1 base and V 7 bases, and 7 bases lay outside the gene matches. This CDR3 reads CASKSVAGGSYNEQFF. The CDR3 DNA sequence: TGTGCCAGCAAAAGCGTAGCGGGAGGTTCCTACAATGAGCAGTTCTTC.

This sequence joins TRBV5-1 and TRBJ2-3; D may be TRBD2 (5 bases). Germline V gives CDR1 SGHRS, CDR2 YFSETQ. Trimming pared 2 bases from V and 8 bases from J, leaving 9 bases between. The CDR3 contains 12 residues. The CDR3 coding sequence is TGCGCCAGCAGCTTAAGCGAGGGTACGCAGTATTTT. It translates to CASSLSEGTQYF.

This chain joins TRBV29-1 and TRBJ2-1; 8 bases map to TRBD1. This CDR3 has 11 residues. V dropped 8 bases and J dropped 7; count of bases not matched to a gene: 4. CDR1 and CDR2 (germline): SQVTM, ANQGSEA. The DNA for the CDR3 is TGCAGCATCAGGGGGCCTAATGAGCAGTTCTTC. Its protein is CSIRGPNEQFF.

This chain connects TRBV7-2 to TRBJ2-5, with 10 bases fitting TRBD1. The germline V gene has CDR1 SGHTA and CDR2 FQGNSA. The CDR3 totals 15 residues. V dropped 5 bases and J dropped 5; count of bases not matched to a gene: 8. The DNA of the CDR3 is TGTGCCAGCAGCGTACGACAGGGGGCGTGGGAGACCCAGTACTTC. Translation gives CASSVRQGAWETQYF.

The chain has TRBV29-1 and TRBJ1-1; TRBD1 is a possible D gene (5 bases). Between the trimmed V and J ends, which lost 4 bases and 4 bases, there was a span of 13 bases. Germline-derived CDR1 and CDR2 are SQVTM and ANQGSEA. The length of the CDR3 is 13 residues. The CDR3 reads CSVGSGGITEAFF. The CDR3 DNA reads TGCAGCGTTGGATCCGGGGGTATCACTGAAGCTTTCTTT.

The rearrangement links TRBV6-5 to TRBJ2-7; 11 positions match TRBD2. Germline trimming cut 6 bases from V and 5 bases from J; bases unmatched to any gene: 6. Germline V lookup: CDR1 MNHEY, CDR2 SVGAGI. The CDR3 is 14 residues long. DNA for the CDR3: TGTGCCAGCAGGAGACTAGCGGGATTGGACGAGCAGTACTTC. The encoded protein is CASRRLAGLDEQYF.

The chain employs TRBV19 and TRBJ1-2, with a tentative D call TRBD1 (5 bases). Trimming took off 5 bases at V and 8 bases at J, with 18 bases between the two ends. The CDR3 has 14 residues. CDR1 is LNHDA, CDR2 SQIVND, per germline (reference sequence). The CDR3 region has the DNA TGTGCCAGTAGTGCCGCAGCCAGGGTGGGAGGCTACACCTTC. Translating it yields CASSAAARVGGYTF.

J is TRBJ1-2 and V is TRBV14, with TRBD1 matching 7 bases. This CDR3 has 14 amino acids. The V and J ends lost 0 bases and 5 bases, in that order; junction bases with no gene match: 3. Germline V CDR1 and CDR2: SGHDN, FVKESK. CDR3 sequence reads: CASSQETGSYGYTF. DNA of the CDR3: TGTGCCAGCAGCCAAGAGACAGGGAGTTATGGCTACACCTTC.

V is TRBV27 and J is TRBJ1-1, with 7 bases that match TRBD1. V was pared by 6 bases and J by 8 bases, with 12 bases of the junction left unmatched. Germline V lookup: CDR1 MNHEY, CDR2 SMNVEV (reference sequence). CDR3 length equals 14 residues. The CDR3 nucleotides are TGTGCCAGCAGGGGAAATACAGGGGTAGGCGAAGCTTTCTTT. This translates into CASRGNTGVGEAFF.

As DNA, the CDR3 is TGTGCCAGTAGTTTTACAAATGAGCAGTTCTTC. Encoded protein: CASSFTNEQFF. The V call is TRBV19, the J call TRBJ2-1; D remains unclear. Between the trimmed V and J ends, which lost 5 bases and 7 bases, there was a span of 6 bases. Germline lookup yields CDR1 LNHDA and CDR2 SQIVND (reference sequence). This CDR3 contains 11 residues.

This chain connects TRBV19 to TRBJ2-2; D possibly corresponds to TRBD2 (6 bases). Germline V gene data show CDR1 as LNHDA and CDR2 as SQIVND (reference sequence). Trimming pared 5 bases from V and 2 bases from J, leaving 9 bases between. This CDR3 is 14 amino acids long. The CDR3 sequence is CASSSGTNTGELFF. The DNA of the CDR3 is TGTGCCAGTAGTTCCGGGACTAACACCGGGGAGCTGTTTTTT.

The gene calls are TRBV4-1 and TRBJ2-4, with D tentatively TRBD1 (5 bases). Germline V gives CDR1 MGHRA, CDR2 YSYEKL. The CDR3 sequence is 15 residues long. The ends were cut back, 2 bases at V and 0 bases at J, with 8 bases in the middle. The DNA of the CDR3 is TGCGCCAGCAGCCAACAGGGCCTAGCCAAAAACATTCAGTACTTC. Protein: CASSQQGLAKNIQYF.